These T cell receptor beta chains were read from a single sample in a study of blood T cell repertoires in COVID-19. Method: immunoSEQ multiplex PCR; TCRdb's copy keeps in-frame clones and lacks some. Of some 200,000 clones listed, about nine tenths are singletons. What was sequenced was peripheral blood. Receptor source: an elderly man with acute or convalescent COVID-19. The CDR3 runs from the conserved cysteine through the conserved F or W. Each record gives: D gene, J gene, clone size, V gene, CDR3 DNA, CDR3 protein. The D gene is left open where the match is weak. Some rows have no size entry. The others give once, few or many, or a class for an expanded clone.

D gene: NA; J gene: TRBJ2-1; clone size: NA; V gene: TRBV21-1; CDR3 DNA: TGTGCCAGCAGCAGTAATAGCGGGAGATTATGGAATGAGCAGTTCTTC; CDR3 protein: CASSSNSGRLWNEQFF
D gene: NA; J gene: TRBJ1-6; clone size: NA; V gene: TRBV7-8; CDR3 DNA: TGTGCCAGCAGCTTACGCATCACCGGGACTTGGTCACCCCTCCACTTT; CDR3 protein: CASSLRITGTWSPLHF
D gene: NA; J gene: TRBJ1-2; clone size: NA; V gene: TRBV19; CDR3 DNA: TGTGCCAGTAGTATTTTTGGCATAAACTATGGCTACACCTTC; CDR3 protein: CASSIFGINYGYTF
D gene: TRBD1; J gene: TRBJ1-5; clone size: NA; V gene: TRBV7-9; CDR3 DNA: TGTGCCAGCAGCACAGGGGGGCATAGCAATCAGCCCCAGCATTTT; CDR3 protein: CASSTGGHSNQPQHF
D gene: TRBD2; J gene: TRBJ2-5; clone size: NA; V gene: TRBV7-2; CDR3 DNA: TGTGCCAGCAGCTTAAGTTTTCCTCGAGCGGGAGCTTCAGAGACCCAGTACTTC; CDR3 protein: CASSLSFPRAGASETQYF
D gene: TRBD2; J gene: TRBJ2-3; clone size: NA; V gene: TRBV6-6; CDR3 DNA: TGTGCCAGCAGCCAGGGACTAGCGGGACTACCAGATACGCAGTATTTT; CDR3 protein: CASSQGLAGLPDTQYF
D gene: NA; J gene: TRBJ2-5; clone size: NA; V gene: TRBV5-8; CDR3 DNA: TGTGCCAGCAACCTAAAGGTCGGTTGGGGGCCGTACCAAGAGACCCAGTACTTC; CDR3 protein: CASNLKVGWGPYQETQYF
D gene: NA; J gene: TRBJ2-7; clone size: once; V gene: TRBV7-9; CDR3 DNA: TGTGCCAGCAGCTTACTCTCCCACGAGCAGTACTTC; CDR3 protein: CASSLLSHEQYF
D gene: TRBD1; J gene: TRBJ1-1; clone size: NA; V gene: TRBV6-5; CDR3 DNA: TGTGCCAGCAGTTCCGGGACAGGGGGCGCGGTAGCTTTCTTT; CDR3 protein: CASSSGTGGAVAFF
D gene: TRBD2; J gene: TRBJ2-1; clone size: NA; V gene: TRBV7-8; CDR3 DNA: TGTGCCAGCAGCTTAGCGCACGGGAGGGCCTACAATGAGCAGTTCTTC; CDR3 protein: CASSLAHGRAYNEQFF
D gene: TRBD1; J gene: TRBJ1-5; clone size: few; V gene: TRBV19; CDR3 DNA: TGTGCCAGTAGTATAATGGACAGGAATCAGCCCCAGCATTTT; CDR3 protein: CASSIMDRNQPQHF
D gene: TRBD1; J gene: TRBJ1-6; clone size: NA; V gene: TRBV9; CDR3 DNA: TGTGCCAGCAGCGCCGGACAGGGGGCGCCCTATAATTCACCCCTCCACTTT; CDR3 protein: CASSAGQGAPYNSPLHF
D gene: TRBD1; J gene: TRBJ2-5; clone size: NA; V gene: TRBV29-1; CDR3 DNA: TGCAGCGTTGAAGGGCCCTGGACAGGTGAAGAGACCCAGTACTTC; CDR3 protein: CSVEGPWTGEETQYF
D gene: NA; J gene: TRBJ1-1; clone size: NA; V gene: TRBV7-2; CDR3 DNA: TGTGCCAGCACCCTAGGAGGGGGGGGGAACACTGAAGCTTTCTTT; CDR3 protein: CASTLGGGGNTEAFF
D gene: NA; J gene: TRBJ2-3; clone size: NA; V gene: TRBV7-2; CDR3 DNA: TGTGCCAGCAGCCCGGAGAGGGCAGATACGCAGTATTTT; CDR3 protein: CASSPERADTQYF
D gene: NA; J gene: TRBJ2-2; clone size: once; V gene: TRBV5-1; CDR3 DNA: TGCGCCAGCAGCTCCACCCAGGGAAACACCGGGGAGCTGTTTTTT; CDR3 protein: CASSSTQGNTGELFF
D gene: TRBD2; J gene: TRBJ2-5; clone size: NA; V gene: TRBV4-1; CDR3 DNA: TGCGCCAGCAGCCAAGAACTAGCGGGAGGTCGGGAGACCCAGTACTTC; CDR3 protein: CASSQELAGGRETQYF
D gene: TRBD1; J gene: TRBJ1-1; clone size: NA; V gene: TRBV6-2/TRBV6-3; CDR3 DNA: TGTGCCAGCAGTTACCCCAAGGACAGGGTTATGAACACTGAAGCTTTCTTT; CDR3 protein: CASSYPKDRVMNTEAFF
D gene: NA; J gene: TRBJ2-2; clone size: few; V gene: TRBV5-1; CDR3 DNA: TGCGCCAGCAGCATGCTAGGATTCCCGAGCAACACCGGGGAGCTGTTTTTT; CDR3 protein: CASSMLGFPSNTGELFF
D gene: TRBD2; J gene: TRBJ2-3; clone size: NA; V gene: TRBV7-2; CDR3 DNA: TGTGCCAGCAGCACTCACCCGGGACTAGCGGGAGCAGATACGCAGTATTTT; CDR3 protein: CASSTHPGLAGADTQYF
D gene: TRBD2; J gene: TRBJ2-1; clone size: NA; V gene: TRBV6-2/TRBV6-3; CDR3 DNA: TGTGCCAGCAGTCCACTAGCGGGAGCCGCCTACAATGAGCAGTTCTTC; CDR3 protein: CASSPLAGAAYNEQFF
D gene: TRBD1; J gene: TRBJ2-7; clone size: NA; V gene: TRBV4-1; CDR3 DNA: TGCGCCAGCAGGGGACAGTCCTACGAGCAGTACTTC; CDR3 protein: CASRGQSYEQYF
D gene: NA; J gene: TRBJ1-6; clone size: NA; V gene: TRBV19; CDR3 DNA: TGTGCCAGTAGTCAAGGCGGCGCTGGGAATTCACCCCTCCACTTT; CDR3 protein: CASSQGGAGNSPLHF
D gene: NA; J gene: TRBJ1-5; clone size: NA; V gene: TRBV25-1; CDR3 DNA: TGTGCCAGCAGTGAATCACAGGGATTTCAGCCCCAGCATTTT; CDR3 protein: CASSESQGFQPQHF
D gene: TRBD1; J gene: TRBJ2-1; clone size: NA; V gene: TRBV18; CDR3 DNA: TGTGCCAGCTCTAAGGGACAGGGGCCCAATGAGCAGTTCTTC; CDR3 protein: CASSKGQGPNEQFF
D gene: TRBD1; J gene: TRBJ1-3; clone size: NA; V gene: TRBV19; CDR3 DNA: TGTTCCCCCGGGACAGGGGCCCTGGGAAGCACCATATATTTT; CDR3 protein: CSPGTGALGSTIYF
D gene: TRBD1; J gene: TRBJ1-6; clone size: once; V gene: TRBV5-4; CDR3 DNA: TGTGCCAGCAGCTCCCAGGACAGGGTCAATTCACCCCTCCACTTT; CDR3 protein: CASSSQDRVNSPLHF
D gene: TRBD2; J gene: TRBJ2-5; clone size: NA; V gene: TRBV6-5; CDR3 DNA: TGTGCCAGCAGTTACGGCGCGGGAGGAGTGGAGACCCAGTACTTC; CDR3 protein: CASSYGAGGVETQYF
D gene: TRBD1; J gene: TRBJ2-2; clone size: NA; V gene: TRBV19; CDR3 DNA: TGTGCCAGTAAACCACAGGGGGCTGGCGGGGAGCTGTTTTTT; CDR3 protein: CASKPQGAGGELFF
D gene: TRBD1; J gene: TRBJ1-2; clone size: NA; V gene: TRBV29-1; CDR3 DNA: TGCAGCGTTGAAGCGATGGACAGGGGTCGCTATGGCTACACCTTC; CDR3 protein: CSVEAMDRGRYGYTF
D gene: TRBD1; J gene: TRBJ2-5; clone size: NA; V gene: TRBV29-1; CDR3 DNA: TGCAGCGTTGAAGATCTCGGGACAGGGGGCGCGGAGACCCAGTACTTC; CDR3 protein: CSVEDLGTGGAETQYF